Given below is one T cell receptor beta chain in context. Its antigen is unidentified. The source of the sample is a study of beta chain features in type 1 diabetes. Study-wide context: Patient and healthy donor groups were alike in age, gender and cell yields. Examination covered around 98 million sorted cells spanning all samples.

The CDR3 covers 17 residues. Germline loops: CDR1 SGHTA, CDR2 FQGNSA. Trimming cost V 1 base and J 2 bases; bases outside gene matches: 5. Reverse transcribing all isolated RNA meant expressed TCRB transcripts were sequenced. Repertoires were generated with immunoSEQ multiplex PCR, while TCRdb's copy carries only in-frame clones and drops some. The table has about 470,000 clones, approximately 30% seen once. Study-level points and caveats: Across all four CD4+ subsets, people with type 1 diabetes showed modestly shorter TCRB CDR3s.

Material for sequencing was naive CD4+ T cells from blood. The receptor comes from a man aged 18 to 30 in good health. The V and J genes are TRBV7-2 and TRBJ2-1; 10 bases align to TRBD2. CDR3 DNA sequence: TGTGCCAGCAGCTTAGTCGGTAGCGGGAGGACCTACAATGAGCAGTTCTTC. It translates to CASSLVGSGRTYNEQFF. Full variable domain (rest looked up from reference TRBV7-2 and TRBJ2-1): GAGVSQSPSNKVTEKGKDVELRCDPISGHTALYWYRQSLGQGLEFLIYFQGNSAPDKSGLPSDRFSAERTGGSVSTLTIQRTQQEDSAVYLCASSLVGSGRTYNEQFFGPGTRLTVL.